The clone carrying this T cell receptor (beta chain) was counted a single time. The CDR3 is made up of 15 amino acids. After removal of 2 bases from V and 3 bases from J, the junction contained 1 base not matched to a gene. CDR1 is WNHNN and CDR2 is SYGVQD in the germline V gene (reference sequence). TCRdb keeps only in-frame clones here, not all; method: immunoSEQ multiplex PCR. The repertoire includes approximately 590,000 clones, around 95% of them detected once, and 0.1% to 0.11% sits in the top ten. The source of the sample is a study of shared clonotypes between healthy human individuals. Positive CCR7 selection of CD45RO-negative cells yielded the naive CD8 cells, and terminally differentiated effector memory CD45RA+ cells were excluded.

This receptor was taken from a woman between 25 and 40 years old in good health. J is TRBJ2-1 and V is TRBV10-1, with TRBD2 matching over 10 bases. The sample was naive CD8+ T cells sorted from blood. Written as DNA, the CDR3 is TGCGCCAGCAGTGAGACTAGCGGGATCTACAATGAGCAGTTCTTC. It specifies CASSETSGIYNEQFF.